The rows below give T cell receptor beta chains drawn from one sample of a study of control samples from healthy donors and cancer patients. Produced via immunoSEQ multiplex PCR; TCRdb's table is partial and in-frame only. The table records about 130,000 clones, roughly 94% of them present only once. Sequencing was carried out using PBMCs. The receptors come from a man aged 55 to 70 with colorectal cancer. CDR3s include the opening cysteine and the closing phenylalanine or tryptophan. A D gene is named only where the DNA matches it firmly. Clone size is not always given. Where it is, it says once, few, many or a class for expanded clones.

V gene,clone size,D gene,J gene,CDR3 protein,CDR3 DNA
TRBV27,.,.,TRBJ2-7,CASSPGTGGDLYEQYF,TGTGCCAGCAGTCCCGGGACGGGCGGAGACCTCTACGAGCAGTACTTC
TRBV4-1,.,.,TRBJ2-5,CASSPQPGQETQYF,TGCGCCAGCAGTCCGCAGCCAGGGCAAGAGACCCAGTACTTC
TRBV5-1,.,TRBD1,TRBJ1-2,CASSPGTVDYGYTF,TGCGCCAGCAGCCCCGGGACAGTCGACTATGGCTACACCTTC
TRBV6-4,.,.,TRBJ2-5,CASSDHRETQYF,TGTGCCAGCAGTGACCATAGAGAGACCCAGTACTTC
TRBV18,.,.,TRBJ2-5,CASSPPAKPTETQYF,TGTGCCAGCTCACCACCCGCTAAGCCTACCGAGACCCAGTACTTC
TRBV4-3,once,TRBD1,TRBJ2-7,CASSLYYPLGQGTYGQYF,TGCGCCAGCAGCCTATACTACCCCCTGGGACAGGGGACCTACGGGCAGTACTTC
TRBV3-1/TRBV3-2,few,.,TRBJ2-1,CASSQDSDTADNEQFF,TGTGCCAGCAGCCAAGATTCGGATACGGCCGACAATGAGCAGTTCTTC
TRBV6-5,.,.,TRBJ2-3,CASSFGAGRSTDTQYF,TGTGCCAGCAGTTTTGGCGCGGGGAGAAGCACAGATACGCAGTATTTT
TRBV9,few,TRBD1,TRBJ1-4,CASSVGGRGQGEKLFF,TGTGCCAGCAGCGTTGGCGGAAGGGGGCAAGGGGAAAAACTGTTTTTT
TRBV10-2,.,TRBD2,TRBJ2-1,CASSESGTGRGNEQFF,TGCGCCAGCAGTGAGTCGGGGACGGGGAGGGGCAATGAGCAGTTCTTC
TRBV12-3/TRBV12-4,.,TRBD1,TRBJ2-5,CASSLWTGETQYF,TGTGCCAGCAGTTTATGGACAGGGGAGACCCAGTACTTC
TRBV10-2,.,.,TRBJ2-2,CASSDGGLTGELFF,TGCGCCAGCAGTGATGGGGGGTTAACCGGGGAGCTGTTTTTT
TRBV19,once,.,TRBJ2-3,CASSAAGTEPDTQYF,TGTGCCAGTAGCGCCGCCGGGACGGAACCAGATACGCAGTATTTT
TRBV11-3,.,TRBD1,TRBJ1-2,CASSSGQGGGYTF,TGTGCCAGCAGCTCGGGACAGGGAGGCGGCTACACCTTC
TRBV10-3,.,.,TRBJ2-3,CATSGLDTQYF,TGTGCCACATCAGGACTCGATACGCAGTATTTT
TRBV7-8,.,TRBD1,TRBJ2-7,CASSFLDRGQYEQYF,TGTGCCAGCAGCTTCCTGGACAGGGGGCAGTACGAGCAGTACTTC
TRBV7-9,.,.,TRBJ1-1,CASSQTANTEAFF,TGTGCCAGCAGCCAGACAGCGAACACTGAAGCTTTCTTT
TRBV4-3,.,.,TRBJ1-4,CASSQGLGTNEKLFF,TGCGCCAGCAGCCAAGGATTGGGCACTAATGAAAAACTGTTTTTT
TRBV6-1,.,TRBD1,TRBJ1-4,CASSEEGGLRGKLFF,TGTGCCAGCAGTGAAGAAGGGGGCCTGAGGGGGAAACTGTTTTTT
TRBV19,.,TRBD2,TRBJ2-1,CASSTTSGGPIYNEQFF,TGTGCCAGTAGCACCACTAGCGGGGGGCCGATCTACAATGAGCAGTTCTTC
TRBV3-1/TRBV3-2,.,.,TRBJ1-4,CASSQDTLAHRVRFF,TGTGCCAGCAGCCAAGATACCCTGGCCCATCGGGTGCGGTTTTTT
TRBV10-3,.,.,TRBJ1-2,CAISESNKAGVNYGYTF,TGTGCCATCAGTGAGTCGAATAAGGCAGGGGTAAACTATGGCTACACCTTC
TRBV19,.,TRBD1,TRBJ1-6,CASSRSSGTGDSPLHF,TGTGCCAGTAGTAGATCCTCTGGGACAGGGGATTCACCCCTCCACTTT
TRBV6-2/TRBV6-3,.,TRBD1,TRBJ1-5,CASSPRQGSNQPQHF,TGTGCCAGCAGTCCCCGACAGGGAAGCAATCAGCCCCAGCATTTT
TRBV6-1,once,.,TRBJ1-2,CASSEGPDYGYTF,TGTGCCAGCAGTGAAGGCCCAGACTATGGCTACACCTTC
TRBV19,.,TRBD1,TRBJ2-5,CASRKQGVPQETQYF,TGTGCCAGTAGAAAACAGGGGGTCCCACAAGAGACCCAGTACTTC
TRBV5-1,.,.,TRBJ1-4,CASKGPFGSLNEKLFF,TGCGCCAGCAAAGGGCCCTTCGGGAGTCTTAATGAAAAACTGTTTTTT
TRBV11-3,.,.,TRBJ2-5,CASSLSKGQTAQYF,TGTGCCAGCAGCTTGTCCAAGGGGCAGACGGCCCAGTACTTC